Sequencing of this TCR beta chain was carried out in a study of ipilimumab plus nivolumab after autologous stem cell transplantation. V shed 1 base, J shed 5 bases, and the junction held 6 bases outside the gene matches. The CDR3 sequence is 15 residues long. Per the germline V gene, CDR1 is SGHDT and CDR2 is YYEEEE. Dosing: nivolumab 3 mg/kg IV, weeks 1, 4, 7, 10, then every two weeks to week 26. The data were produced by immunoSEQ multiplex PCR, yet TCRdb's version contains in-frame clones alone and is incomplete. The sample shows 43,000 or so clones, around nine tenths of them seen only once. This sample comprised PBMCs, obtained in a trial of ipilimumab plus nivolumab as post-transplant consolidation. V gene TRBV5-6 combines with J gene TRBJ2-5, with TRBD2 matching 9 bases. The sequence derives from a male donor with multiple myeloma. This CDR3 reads CASSLSLAGWETQYF. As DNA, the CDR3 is TGTGCCAGCAGCTTGAGTCTAGCGGGATGGGAGACCCAGTACTTC.